This T cell receptor (beta chain) originates from a study of blood T cell repertoires in COVID-19. The wider study: Researchers got acute and convalescent COVID-19 samples from the United States, Italy and Spain.

The CDR3 loop spans 14 amino acids. Germline CDR1 is MNHEY and CDR2 is SMNVEV (reference sequence). Between the trimmed V and J ends, which lost 6 bases and 1 base, there was a span of 10 bases. The assay was immunoSEQ multiplex PCR, and TCRdb's table has in-frame clones only and misses some. The sample includes 96,000 or so clones, around 90% seen only once; the top ten take 3.5% to 5%. Source material: peripheral blood. The rearrangement uses TRBV27 and TRBJ1-5; possible D gene TRBD1, 6 bases. This TCR came from a human donor with COVID-19, enrolled during active disease. The donor label of this sample is uncertain. The chain's CDR3 is CASSDRRSNQPQHF. In nucleotides, the CDR3 is TGTGCCAGCAGCGACAGGCGGAGCAATCAGCCCCAGCATTTT.